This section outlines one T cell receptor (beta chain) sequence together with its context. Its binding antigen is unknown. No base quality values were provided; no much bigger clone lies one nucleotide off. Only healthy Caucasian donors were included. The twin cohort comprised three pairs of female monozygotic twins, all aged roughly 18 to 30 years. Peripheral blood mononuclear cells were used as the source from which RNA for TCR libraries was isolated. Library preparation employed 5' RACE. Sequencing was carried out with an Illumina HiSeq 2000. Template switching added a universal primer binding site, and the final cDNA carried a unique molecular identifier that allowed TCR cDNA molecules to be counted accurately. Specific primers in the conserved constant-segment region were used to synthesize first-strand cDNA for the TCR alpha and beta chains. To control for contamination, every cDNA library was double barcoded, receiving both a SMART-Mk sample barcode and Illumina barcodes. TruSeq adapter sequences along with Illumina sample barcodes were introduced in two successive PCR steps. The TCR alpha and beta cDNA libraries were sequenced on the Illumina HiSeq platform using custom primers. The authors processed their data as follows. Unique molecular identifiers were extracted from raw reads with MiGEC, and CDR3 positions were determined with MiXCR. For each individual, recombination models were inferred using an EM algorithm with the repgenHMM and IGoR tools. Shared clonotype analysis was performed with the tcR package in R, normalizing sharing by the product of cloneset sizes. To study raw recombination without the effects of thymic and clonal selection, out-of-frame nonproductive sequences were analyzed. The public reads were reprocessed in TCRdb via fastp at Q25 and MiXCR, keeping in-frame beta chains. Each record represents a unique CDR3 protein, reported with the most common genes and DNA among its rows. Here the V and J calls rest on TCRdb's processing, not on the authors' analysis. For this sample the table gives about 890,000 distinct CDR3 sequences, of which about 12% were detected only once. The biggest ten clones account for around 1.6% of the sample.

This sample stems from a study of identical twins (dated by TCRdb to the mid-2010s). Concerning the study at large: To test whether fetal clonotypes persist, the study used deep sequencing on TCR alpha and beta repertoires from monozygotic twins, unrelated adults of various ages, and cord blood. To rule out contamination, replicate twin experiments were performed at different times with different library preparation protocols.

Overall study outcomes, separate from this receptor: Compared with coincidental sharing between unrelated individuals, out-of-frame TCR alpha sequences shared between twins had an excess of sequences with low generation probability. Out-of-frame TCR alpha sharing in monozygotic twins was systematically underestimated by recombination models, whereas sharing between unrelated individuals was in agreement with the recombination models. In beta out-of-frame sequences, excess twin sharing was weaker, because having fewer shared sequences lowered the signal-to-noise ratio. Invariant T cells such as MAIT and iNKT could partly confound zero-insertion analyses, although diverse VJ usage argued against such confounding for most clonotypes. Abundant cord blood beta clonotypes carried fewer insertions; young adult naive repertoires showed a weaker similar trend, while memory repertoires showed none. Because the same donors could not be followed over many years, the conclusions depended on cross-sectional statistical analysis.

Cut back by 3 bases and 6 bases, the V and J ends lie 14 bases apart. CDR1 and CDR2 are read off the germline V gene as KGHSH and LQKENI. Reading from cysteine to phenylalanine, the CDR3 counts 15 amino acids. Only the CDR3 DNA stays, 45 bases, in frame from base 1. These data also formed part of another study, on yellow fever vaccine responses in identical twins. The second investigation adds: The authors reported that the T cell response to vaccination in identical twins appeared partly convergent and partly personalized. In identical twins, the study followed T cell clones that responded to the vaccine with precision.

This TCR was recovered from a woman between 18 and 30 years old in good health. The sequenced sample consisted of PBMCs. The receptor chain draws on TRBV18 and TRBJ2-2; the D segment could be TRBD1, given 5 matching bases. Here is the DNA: TGTGCCAGCTCACCGACGCTAACCAGGGCCGGGGAGCTGTTTTTT. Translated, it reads CASSPTLTRAGELFF.